This TCR beta chain was observed in a study of blood T cell repertoires in COVID-19. Using immunoSEQ multiplex PCR, the repertoire was profiled, and TCRdb retains in-frame clones only, with some absent. The table shows around 230,000 clones, with around four fifths occurring only once. Looked up from germline, CDR1 is SGHRS and CDR2 is YFSETQ. J was trimmed by 0 bases and V by 2 bases; bases with no gene match: 3. This CDR3 has 15 amino acids. The chain uses TRBV5-1 and TRBJ2-3; 7 positions match TRBD2. The sequence came from a woman in her forties or fifties with acute or convalescent COVID-19. The sequenced material came from peripheral blood. The CDR3: CASSFSGQSTDTQYF. The CDR3 DNA sequence: TGCGCCAGCAGCTTTAGCGGGCAAAGCACAGATACGCAGTATTTT.